Below are 20 T cell receptor beta chains sequenced from a single sample in a study of T cells in localized non-small cell lung cancer (dated by TCRdb to 2020 to 2021). The protocol used for the library was the immunoSEQ multiplex PCR assay. TCRdb stores this immuneACCESS table with in-frame sequences only. Part of the clones is absent; in the studies checked, under half of the shortfall reflects unresolved V genes, and no reason is known for the rest. The sample contains around 970 clones, more than 35% of them found a single time. 9.5% to 15% of the sample is held by the ten biggest clonotypes. The sequencing used lung tumor tissue, collected before any cancer treatment. The receptor set was obtained from a man aged 40-75 years with stage I lung adenocarcinoma.

As concerns this clone: Mismatch with germline at one junction end may stem from a read error. The rearrangement joins TRBV5-1 to TRBJ2-3, with TRBD2 matching 9 bases. This CDR3 spans 15 amino acids. In germline, CDR1 is SGHRS, CDR2 YFSETQ. Written as DNA, the CDR3 is TGCGCCAGCAGCTCAGATGGGACTAGCACGGATACGCAGTATTTT. Translating gives CASSSDGTSTDTQYF.

Only a few counts were recorded for this clone. V is TRBV30 and J is TRBJ2-3; no clear D. Germline-derived CDR1 and CDR2 are GTSNPN and SVGIG (reference sequence). CDR3 length equals 14 residues. V was clipped by 0 bases and J by 0 bases, with 7 bases between them. This CDR3 is CAWSVSQSTDTQYF. The CDR3 bases are TGTGCCTGGAGTGTAAGTCAGAGCACAGATACGCAGTATTTT.

The chain is built from TRBV25-1 and TRBJ2-5; D not resolved. Germline V gene sequence: CDR1 MGHDK, CDR2 SYGVNS. The CDR3 has 13 residues. The ends were cut back, 2 bases at V and 1 base at J, with 5 bases in the middle. CDR3 in amino acids: CASSENTQETQYF. For the CDR3, the DNA is TGTGCCAGCAGTGAAAACACCCAAGAGACCCAGTACTTC.

The V call is TRBV5-1, the J call TRBJ2-6; D not resolved. CDR3 size: 15 residues. Looked up from germline, CDR1 is SGHRS and CDR2 is YFSETQ. Trimming stripped 0 bases from V and 0 bases from J, with 4 bases between. This CDR3 reads CASSLDVSGANVLTF. The CDR3 DNA is TGCGCCAGCAGCTTGGACGTCTCTGGGGCCAACGTCCTGACTTTC.

The V and J genes are TRBV14 and TRBJ1-2; D remains unclear. Germline assignment: CDR1 SGHDN and CDR2 FVKESK. With 5 bases removed from V and 7 bases from J, the gap between germline ends came to 11 bases. This CDR3 is 12 amino acids long. The CDR3 DNA sequence: TGTGCCAGCAGCAAAGGGATGATTGGCTACACCTTC. It specifies CASSKGMIGYTF. The entire variable domain, with the rest obtained from reference TRBV14 and TRBJ1-2, is as follows: EAGVTQFPSHSVIEKGQTVTLRCDPISGHDNLYWYRRVMGKEIKFLLHFVKESKQDESGMPNNRFLAERTGGTYSTLKVQPAELEDSGVYFCASSKGMIGYTFGSGTRLTVV.

This clone occurred a few times. This chain links TRBV9 with TRBJ1-2, with a tentative D call TRBD1 (5 bases). Per germline, CDR1 SGDLS and CDR2 YYNGEE. The ends were cut back, 4 bases at V and 5 bases at J, with 21 bases in the middle. The CDR3 runs to 16 residues. CDR3 sequence: CASSPQATPTLYGYTF. The CDR3 region has the DNA TGTGCCAGCAGCCCACAGGCTACCCCTACGTTATATGGCTACACCTTC. Looking up the rest from reference TRBV9 and TRBJ1-2 gives the full variable domain: DSGVTQTPKHLITATGQRVTLRCSPRSGDLSVYWYQQSLDQGLQFLIQYYNGEERAKGNILERFSAQQFPDLHSELNLSSLELGDSALYFCASSPQATPTLYGYTFGSGTRLTVV.

The chain joins TRBV10-1 to TRBJ2-3; no clear D gene. Per the germline V gene, CDR1 is WNHNN and CDR2 is SYGVQD (reference sequence). V was clipped by 5 bases and J by 1 base, with 4 bases between them. This CDR3 has 12 amino acids. CDR3: CASSKGTDTQYF. The CDR3, as DNA: TGCGCCAGCAGTAAGGGCACAGATACGCAGTATTTT.

This clone occurred a few times. The chain links TRBV5-1 to TRBJ2-6; 9 nucleotides align to TRBD1. This CDR3 is 17 amino acids long. V lost 0 bases to trimming and J lost 2 bases; unmatched junction nucleotides: 3. Germline V lookup: CDR1 SGHRS, CDR2 YFSETQ. The CDR3 nucleotides are TGCGCCAGCAGCTTGGAGACAGGGGGTACTGGGGCCAACGTCCTGACTTTC. Translating gives CASSLETGGTGANVLTF.

The chain carries TRBV28 and TRBJ2-7; D is possibly TRBD1 or TRBD2 (5 bases each). Looked up from germline, CDR1 is MDHEN and CDR2 is SYDVKM. V was clipped by 4 bases and J by 5 bases, with 24 bases between them. The CDR3 contains 17 residues. CDR3 residues: CASSSIPGRGHLNEQYF. CDR3 nucleotide sequence: TGTGCCAGCAGTTCCATTCCCGGCCGGGGCCATCTTAACGAGCAGTACTTC. Complete variable domain (other parts from reference TRBV28 and TRBJ2-7): DVKVTQSSRYLVKRTGEKVFLECVQDMDHENMFWYRQDPGLGLRLIYFSYDVKMKEKGDIPEGYSVSREKKERFSLILESASTNQTSMYLCASSSIPGRGHLNEQYFGPGTRLTVT.

Sample share makes this clone medium-sized (0.01 to 0.1%). The chain uses TRBV6-8 and TRBJ1-1; D may be TRBD1 (5 bases). CDR3 length: 13 amino acids. The V gene's germline CDR1 is MNHGY and CDR2 SAAAGT. V was clipped by 2 bases and J by 7 bases, with 11 bases between them. CDR3 sequence: CASSYALRGEAFF. In DNA form, the CDR3 reads TGTGCCAGCAGTTACGCGCTTAGGGGTGAAGCTTTCTTT.

This clone came up a few times. The V call is TRBV11-3, the J call TRBJ2-7; 10 positions agree with TRBD2. The germline CDR1 and CDR2 sequences are SGHNT and YENEEA. Germline trimming cut 3 bases from V and 3 bases from J; bases unmatched to any gene: 11. The CDR3 has 17 amino acids. The CDR3 protein is CASSFPSEGTSDYEQYF. The CDR3 DNA reads as TGTGCCAGCAGCTTTCCCAGCGAGGGGACTAGCGACTACGAGCAGTACTTC.

This clone has only a few counts. An end of the junction differs from the germline gene, which may be a read error. This chain connects TRBV19 to TRBJ1-2; tentatively, D is TRBD1 (6 bases). CDR3 length: 15 residues. CDR1 is LNHDA, CDR2 SQIVND, per germline (reference sequence). The CDR3 spells CASNPGDIPNSGYTF. The CDR3 DNA reads as TGTGCCAGTAACCCAGGGGACATACCTAACTCTGGCTACACCTTC. The whole variable domain, remainder taken from reference TRBV19 and TRBJ1-2, is DGGITQSPKYLFRKEGQNVTLSCEQNLNHDAMYWYRQDPGQGLRLIYYSQIVNDFQKGDIAEGYSVSREKKESFPLTVTSAQKNPTAFYLCASNPGDIPNSGYTFGSGTRLTVV.

There are a few counts of this clone. V gene TRBV18 combines with J gene TRBJ1-2; D unclear. The germline gives CDR1 KGHSH, CDR2 LQKENI. The CDR3 length is 14 residues. V was shortened by 2 bases and J by 4 bases, with 11 bases between the two germline ends. CDR3 sequence: CASSPGPSVYGYTF. The CDR3 nucleotides read TGTGCCAGCTCACCAGGGCCAAGCGTCTATGGCTACACCTTC.

This clone was detected only a few times. The chain recombines TRBV9 with TRBJ2-7; TRBD1 matches 8 bases. The CDR3 consists of 17 residues. Germline lookup yields CDR1 SGDLS and CDR2 YYNGEE. The V segment lost 0 bases and the J segment 4 bases; nucleotides outside the gene matches: 12. The CDR3 DNA reads as TGTGCCAGCAGCGTAGGGCCGTCCGGGACAGGAGGATACGAGCAGTACTTC. Encoded protein: CASSVGPSGTGGYEQYF.

The chain combines TRBV10-1 with TRBJ2-3; D is unclear. V lost 0 bases, J lost 7 bases, and 8 bases lay in between. CDR3 size: 13 residues. Germline lookup yields CDR1 WNHNN and CDR2 SYGVQD (reference sequence). CDR3 sequence: CASSESAVNTQYF. The CDR3 nucleotides read TGCGCCAGCAGTGAGTCGGCGGTAAATACGCAGTATTTT.

This clone was seen a handful of times. The rearrangement links TRBV6-8 to TRBJ1-1; no clear D gene. The CDR3 loop spans 13 amino acids. CDR1 is MNHGY and CDR2 is SAAAGT in the germline V gene. The V gene lost 6 bases and the J gene lost 5 bases, with 13 bases spanning the gap. The CDR3 DNA reads TGTGCCAGCAGGAAAAACAGAATAACTGAAGCTTTCTTT. Amino acids: CASRKNRITEAFF.

V usage is TRBV29-1 and J usage is TRBJ2-3; 11 bases map to TRBD2. V lost 4 bases and J lost 3; bases outside the gene matches: 3. Germline CDR1 SQVTM, CDR2 ANQGSEA. CDR3 length equals 14 residues. The CDR3 DNA follows: TGCAGCGTTGTAACTAGCGGGAGAACAGATACGCAGTATTTT. As protein: CSVVTSGRTDTQYF.

This clone was seen just once. The rearrangement uses TRBV5-1 and TRBJ1-4; 7 positions match TRBD1. The V gene end was trimmed by 4 bases and the J gene end by 7 bases; junction bases not matched to a gene: 13. This CDR3 has 16 residues. Germline CDR1 is SGHRS and CDR2 is YFSETQ. The CDR3 nucleotides read TGCGCCAGCAGCCCCGAATCCGGGACAGCGGGTGAAAAACTGTTTTTT. Amino acid sequence: CASSPESGTAGEKLFF.

This clone is medium-sized in the sample. The V and J genes are TRBV9 and TRBJ2-5, with 8 positions matching TRBD1. V trimming: 2 bases; J trimming: 5 bases; junction bases outside the gene matches: 5. The CDR3 runs 14 residues. Germline CDR1 SGDLS, CDR2 YYNGEE. The CDR3 nucleotides read TGTGCCAGCAGCGTCGGACAGGGTGCGGAGACCCAGTACTTC. Translation: CASSVGQGAETQYF.

By share of the sample, this clone is medium-sized. The CDR3 DNA reads TGTGCCAGCAGCCCCGGGGCCGGTTCTCGGGGCTACACCTTC. Amino acid sequence: CASSPGAGSRGYTF. The rearrangement joins TRBV11-3 to TRBJ1-2; D perhaps matches TRBD1 (5 bases). Germline V lookup: CDR1 SGHNT, CDR2 YENEEA. The length of the CDR3 is 14 residues. With 5 bases removed from V and 8 bases from J, the gap between germline ends came to 18 bases.